This note documents a single TCR beta chain sequence. Its antigen is still unknown. These data come from a study of cytomegalovirus exposure and HLA in healthy donors. The study's findings and limits: Cytomegalovirus-associated TCR beta chains were listed, numbering roughly 150.

Amplification used 60 Vbeta primers and 13 Jbeta primers. Some clones are missing from TCRdb's copy, which holds only in-frame ones; the method was immunoSEQ multiplex PCR. The table shows more than 150,000 clones, with around 81% occurring only once. Germline V lookup: CDR1 MRHNA, CDR2 SNTAGT. This CDR3 is 13 amino acids long. Trimming took off 5 bases at V and 4 bases at J, with 9 bases between the two ends. The source is a middle-aged man in good health and CMV-seronegative. The chain uses TRBV6-4 and TRBJ1-5, with D unclear. Sequenced material: PBMCs. The CDR3 bases are TGTGCCAGCAGTTTCGACGGGAATCAGCCCCAGCATTTT. This translates into CASSFDGNQPQHF.